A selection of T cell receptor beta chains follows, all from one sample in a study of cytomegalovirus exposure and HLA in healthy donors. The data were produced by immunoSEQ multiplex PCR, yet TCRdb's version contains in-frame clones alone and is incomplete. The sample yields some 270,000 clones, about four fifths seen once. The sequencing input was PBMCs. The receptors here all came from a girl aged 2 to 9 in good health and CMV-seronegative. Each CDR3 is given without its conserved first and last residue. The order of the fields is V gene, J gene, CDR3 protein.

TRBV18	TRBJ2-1	ASSPPGGTGIGGNEQF
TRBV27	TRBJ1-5	ASSLGTGVQPQH
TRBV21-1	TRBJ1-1	ASSKGQGMNTEAF
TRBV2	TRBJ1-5	ASSDDSAPNQPQH
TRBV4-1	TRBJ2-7	ASSQEGGSSYEQY
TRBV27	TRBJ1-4	ASSLIRSLAGGAGEKLF
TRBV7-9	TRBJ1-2	ASSFQEEHGYT
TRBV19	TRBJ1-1	ASSIGTGNTEAF
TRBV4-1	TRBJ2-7	ASSSRQGGLYEQY
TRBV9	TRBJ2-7	ASSPRQGRVGEQY
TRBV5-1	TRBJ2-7	ASSFISTSGGYEQY
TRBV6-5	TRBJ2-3	ASSPGQGSDTQY
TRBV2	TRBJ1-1	ASPLRSGTGRFLTEAF
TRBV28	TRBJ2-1	ASSAAGVAVRGDEQF
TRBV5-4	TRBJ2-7	ASSLDSSQYEQY
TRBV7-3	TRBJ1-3	ASSPSTGNTIY
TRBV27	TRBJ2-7	ASSLLGQGMY
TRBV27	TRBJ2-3	ASSSALAGGTDTQY
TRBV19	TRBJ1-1	ASSSQGNTEAF
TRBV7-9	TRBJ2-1	ASSLGLAGAISYNEQF
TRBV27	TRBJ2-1	ASRSRGPYNEQF
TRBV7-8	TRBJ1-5	ASSTNWVLNQPQH
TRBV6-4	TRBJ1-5	ASSERGFNQPQH
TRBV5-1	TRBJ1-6	ASSLELGRISSPLH
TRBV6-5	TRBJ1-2	ASSSNYGYT
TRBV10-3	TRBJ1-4	AISDSWPNEKLF
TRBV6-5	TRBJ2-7	ASSLRQGPYEQY
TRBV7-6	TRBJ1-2	ASSLGEKDSSNYGYT
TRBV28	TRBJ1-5	ASTLGQVGNQPQH
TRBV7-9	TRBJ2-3	ASRPPGFGEGTQY
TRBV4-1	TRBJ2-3	ASSQDRRGPQY
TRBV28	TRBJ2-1	ASSRTGTPPFNEQF
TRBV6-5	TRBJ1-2	ASSYSTGVANYGYT
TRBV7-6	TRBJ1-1	ASSPGDITAF
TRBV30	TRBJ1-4	AWSAPGQGIEKLF
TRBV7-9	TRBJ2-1	SSSLTRNEQF
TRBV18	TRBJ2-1	ASSPPAGRSNEQF
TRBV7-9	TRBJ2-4	ASSGTENLAKNIQY
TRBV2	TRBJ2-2	ASSTGETGELF